This paragraph covers one T cell receptor beta chain sequence. Its antigen is not identified. Repertoires were generated with immunoSEQ multiplex PCR, while TCRdb's copy carries only in-frame clones and drops some. The repertoire consists of 65,000 to 80,000 clones, with 75% to 90% occurring once and the leading ten covering 0.45% to 0.65%. V was pared by 4 bases and J by 1 base, with 12 bases of the junction left unmatched. The CDR3 runs 18 residues. CDR1 MDHEN and CDR2 SYDVKM come from the germline V gene. These data originate in a study of T cell clones after liver transplantation. Study outcomes and limitations: Conclusions were preliminary, with small, heterogeneous patient groups.

The sample in question was CD4+ T cells from blood, obtained before liver transplant. This rearrangement joins TRBV28 to TRBJ2-1, with 8 positions matching TRBD2. The source of this sequence is a human donor who received a liver transplant. The CDR3 DNA reads as TGTGCCAGCAGTTCCCCGGGGGGGGGCATAAGGTCCTACAATGAGCAGTTCTTC. Its translation is CASSSPGGGIRSYNEQFF.